This T cell receptor (beta chain) was retrieved from a study of T cell repertoires in cytomegalovirus infection (dated by TCRdb to between 2019 and 2020). In the study overall: Donor HLA type was relevant to the analysis, because carriage of CMV infection together with the matching HLA type was indicated by public TCR beta signatures.

The CDR3, cysteine through phenylalanine, is 17 amino acids long. The DNA shown is the 51-base CDR3, in frame from base 1. Trimming leaves V shorter by 6 bases and J shorter by 7 bases, with the junction holding 14 bases beyond the gene matches. Reading the germline V gene (reference sequence) gives CDR1 LNHDA and CDR2 SQIVND. Overall study outcomes, separate from this receptor: In both this cohort and an independent roughly 330-donor cohort, the cumulative frequency of public TCR beta family members distinguished carriers of CMV infection plus the relevant HLA type. The ex vivo response was dominated by HLA-C-restricted CMV-specific TCR beta clonotypes, and the single most frequent clonotype in two of eight donors was supplied by these HLA-C-restricted clonotypes.

Note on this clonotype: The antigen it binds to is not known. Base qualities were left out, and no much larger clone turns up one base away.

TCRdb names Illumina HiSeq 1500 as the instrument used. TCRdb handled the public reads itself, with Q25 trimming in fastp and clone calling in MiXCR, and kept productive beta chains. Rows are unified per CDR3 protein, each entry keeping the most common DNA and genes. This sample holds 400,000 to 550,000 distinct CDR3 sequences; around 10% were observed only once. Roughly 10% of the sample goes to the ten largest clones. The rearrangement joined TRBV19 to TRBJ2-1; 11 central nucleotides agree with TRBD2. Sample: PBMCs. The TCR comes from a human donor in good health (CMV status not recorded). Some clones in this sample may be carry-over from other donors' samples. The CDR3 corresponds to CASRILPLAGGWNEQFF. The sequenced DNA is TGTGCCAGTAGAATACTCCCGCTAGCGGGGGGTTGGAATGAGCAGTTCTTC. With the portions outside the CDR3 filled from the reference TRBV19 and TRBJ2-1 genes, the complete variable region becomes DGGITQSPKYLFRKEGQNVTLSCEQNLNHDAMYWYRQDPGQGLRLIYYSQIVNDFQKGDIAEGYSVSREKKESFPLTVTSAQKNPTAFYLCASRILPLAGGWNEQFFGPGTRLTVL.